The sequence of this TCR beta chain was determined in a study of blood T cell repertoires in COVID-19. Study context: Nucleic acid was either cDNA or gDNA, and it came from T cells, B-cell-depleted T cells, or PBMCs.

During active infection, Seattle patients enrolled and were then monitored through disease. Trimming cost V 0 bases and J 6 bases, with 11 bases left between them. Germline lookup yields CDR1 MNHEY and CDR2 SVGEGT. The CDR3 is 14 residues long. Authors' analysis steps: Nucleated cell number was recorded as an estimate derived from reference gene primer amplification. Clones were sequenced by immunoSEQ multiplex PCR, and TCRdb holds only the in-frame ones, with some missing. The V and J calls and clone size were taken over from that table, and D and trimming were inferred from the DNA. The sample consists of roughly 100,000 clones, just over 85% of them appearing once.

The sequenced material came from peripheral blood. The source is a man aged 45-60 years with COVID-19, enrolled during active disease. This chain connects TRBV6-2 or TRBV6-3 to TRBJ1-1; a possible D gene is TRBD1 (6 bases). CDR3 coding DNA: TGTGCCAGCAGTTACTCGAGGGGGTGGGCTGAAGCTTTCTTT. Encoded protein: CASSYSRGWAEAFF.